The entry below describes one T cell receptor beta chain. The data belong to a study of cytomegalovirus exposure and HLA in healthy donors. This CDR3 contains 12 residues. Trimming left V 5 bases short and J 11 bases short, with 13 bases between. Germline V lookup: CDR1 MNHEY, CDR2 SVGAGI. Using immunoSEQ multiplex PCR, the repertoire was profiled, and TCRdb retains in-frame clones only, with some absent. The sample has roughly 95,000 clones, roughly 85% seen once. This TCR was sampled from a man aged 18 to 30 in good health and CMV-seropositive. The V and J genes are TRBV6-5 and TRBJ2-1; maybe TRBD2 (6 bases). The sample was PBMCs. CDR3 nucleotide sequence: TGTGCCAGCAGTGGGCCGGGACTTAAGCAGTTCTTC. Translating it yields CASSGPGLKQFF.